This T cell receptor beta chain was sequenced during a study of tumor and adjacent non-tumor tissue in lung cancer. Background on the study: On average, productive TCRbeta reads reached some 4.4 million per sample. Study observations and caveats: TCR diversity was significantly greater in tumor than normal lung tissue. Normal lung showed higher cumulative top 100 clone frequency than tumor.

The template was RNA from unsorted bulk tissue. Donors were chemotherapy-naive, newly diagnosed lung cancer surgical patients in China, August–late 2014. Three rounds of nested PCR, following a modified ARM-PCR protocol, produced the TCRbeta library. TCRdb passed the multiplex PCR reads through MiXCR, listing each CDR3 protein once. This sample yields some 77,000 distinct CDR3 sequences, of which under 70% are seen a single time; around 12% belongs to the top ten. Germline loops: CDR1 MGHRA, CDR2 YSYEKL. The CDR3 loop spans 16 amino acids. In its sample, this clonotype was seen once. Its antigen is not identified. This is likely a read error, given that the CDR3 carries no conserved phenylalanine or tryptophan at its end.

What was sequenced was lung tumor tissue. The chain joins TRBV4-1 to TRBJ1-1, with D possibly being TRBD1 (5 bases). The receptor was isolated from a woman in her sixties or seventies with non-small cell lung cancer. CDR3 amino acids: CANSQHPKQEYTEAFL. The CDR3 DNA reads TGCGCCAACAGCCAACACCCTAAACAGGAGTACACTGAAGCTTTCCTT.